A selection of T cell receptor beta chains follows, all from one sample in a study of T cell repertoires in cytomegalovirus infection. Each CDR3 protein is one row after TCRdb ran MiXCR on the reads. The top ten clones hold 8% to 9.5% of a sample with more than 85,000 distinct CDR3 sequences, 16% of them seen once. The sequenced sample was PBMCs. The source is a human donor in good health (CMV status not recorded). Some clones in this sample may be carry-over from other donors' samples. Both conserved end residues are part of each CDR3. D genes are given only for firm matches. Part of the rows lack a size; the others show once, few, many or a class for expanded clones.

V	size	D	J	DNA	CDR3
TRBV5-5	-	-	TRBJ1-5	TGTGCCAGCAGCTTCCAGAGAGATCAGCCCCAGCATTTT	CASSFQRDQPQHF
TRBV7-2	once	-	TRBJ1-4	TGTGCCAGCCGCTTACTTGGGGGGGGGAATGAAAAACTGTTTTTT	CASRLLGGGNEKLFF
TRBV11-2	few	-	TRBJ2-1	TGTGCCAGCAGCCGTCCGGGACGACCTTACAATGAGCAGTTCTTC	CASSRPGRPYNEQFF
TRBV11-2	many	-	TRBJ2-7	TGTGCCAGCAGCTTATGGACTCTCGAGCAGTACTTC	CASSLWTLEQYF
TRBV5-1	few	-	TRBJ2-7	TGCGCCAGCAGTCGGACAGACTCCTACGAGCAGTACTTC	CASSRTDSYEQYF
TRBV7-3	many	TRBD2	TRBJ2-1	TGTGCCAGCACCACTACGGGGGGAGGGGACAATGAGCAGTTCTTC	CASTTTGGGDNEQFF
TRBV18	-	-	TRBJ1-3	TGTGCCAGCTCACCAGGGCAGACACTCTACTCCTCTGGAAACACCATATATTTT	CASSPGQTLYSSGNTIYF
TRBV28	few	-	TRBJ1-1	TGTGCCAGCAGCGCGGTGAGGGGCGCGGGGACTGAAGCTTTCTTT	CASSAVRGAGTEAFF
TRBV27	few	-	TRBJ1-4	TGTGCCAGCAGTTTTGGCCGAGGGGACACGGGTGAAAAACTGTTTTTT	CASSFGRGDTGEKLFF
TRBV20-1	many	-	TRBJ2-5	TGCAGTGCCAAAACACAGACGGGGAGGAGGGAGACCCAGTACTTC	CSAKTQTGRRETQYF
TRBV6-4	many	-	TRBJ1-5	TGTGCCAGCAGCCAGTCTAAGGTCGGGAATCAGCCCCAGCATTTT	CASSQSKVGNQPQHF
TRBV20-1	many	TRBD1	TRBJ1-5	TGCAGTGCCCTACGGGGACAGGGGGCGGGCAATCAGCCCCAGCATTTT	CSALRGQGAGNQPQHF
TRBV29-1	few	-	TRBJ2-5	TGCAGCGTTGAAAGTTTAGGGGCCGAAGGGACCCAGTACTTC	CSVESLGAEGTQYF
TRBV20-1	-	-	TRBJ2-4	TGCAGTGCTAGTGGGTCCCGGGGAGGTAAAAACATTCAGTACTTC	CSASGSRGGKNIQYF
TRBV7-8	many	-	TRBJ2-3	TGTGCCAGCAGCTTAATCGATGGAGATACGCAGTATTTT	CASSLIDGDTQYF
TRBV24-1	-	TRBD1	TRBJ1-2	TGTGCCACCAGGCCAGGGGGTCATGATGGCTACACCTTC	CATRPGGHDGYTF
TRBV10-3	-	TRBD1	TRBJ2-3	TGTGCCATCAGTGAGATGACAGGGGGGAGCACAGATACGCAGTATTTT	CAISEMTGGSTDTQYF
TRBV7-8	many	TRBD2	TRBJ2-3	TGTGCCAGCAGCCCCCTCCGGATTCCGGGACTAGCGGGGGGACGGGGCACAGATACGCAGTATTTT	CASSPLRIPGLAGGRGTDTQYF
TRBV28	few	-	TRBJ2-7	TGTGCCAGCAGTCGGATTTTCTACGAGCAGTACTTC	CASSRIFYEQYF
TRBV2	-	-	TRBJ2-5	TGTGCCAGCACTGGCAGGGCCCAGTACTTC	CASTGRAQYF
TRBV20-1	few	TRBD2	TRBJ2-1	TGCAGTGCCGCCCCAGCGGGGGGGCCGAATGAGCAGTTCTTC	CSAAPAGGPNEQFF
TRBV29-1	-	-	TRBJ1-4	TGCAGCGTGAGTAGAGGGAACAATGAAAAACTGTTTTTT	CSVSRGNNEKLFF
TRBV11-2	-	-	TRBJ2-2	TGTGCCAGCAGCAGGGTGACCGGGGAGCTGTTTTTT	CASSRVTGELFF
TRBV29-1	-	TRBD1	TRBJ1-5	TGCAGCGTGGGGACAGGTGATCAGCCCCAGCATTTT	CSVGTGDQPQHF
TRBV6-2/TRBV6-3	few	-	TRBJ1-1	TGTGCCAGCGGAAACATTTGGGAAACTGAAGCTTTCTTT	CASGNIWETEAFF
TRBV6-1	many	-	TRBJ2-7	TGTGCCAGCAGTCCTACAGAGTACGAGCAGTACTTC	CASSPTEYEQYF
TRBV27	few	-	TRBJ2-7	TGTGCCAGCAGTCCAGGGACGCAGCAGTACTTC	CASSPGTQQYF
TRBV7-9	many	-	TRBJ1-1	TGTGCCAGCAGCTCCCGACAGATCGACGACGCTTTCTTT	CASSSRQIDDAFF
TRBV7-9	-	-	TRBJ1-2	TGTGCCAGCAGCCTCGTGGTAGACTATGGCTACACCTTC	CASSLVVDYGYTF
TRBV28	few	TRBD1	TRBJ1-2	TGTGCCAGCAGTCCACGGACAGGGGTGGCCTATGGCTACACCTTC	CASSPRTGVAYGYTF
TRBV6-5	many	-	TRBJ2-1	TGTGCCAGCAGTTACGGCCGGGGGACGCCTGGGCGTGAGCAGTTCTTC	CASSYGRGTPGREQFF
TRBV30	few	-	TRBJ2-7	TGTGCCTGGAGTGTATTTGGGTTGCGTACTACCAGCTCCTACGAGCAGTACTTC	CAWSVFGLRTTSSYEQYF
TRBV7-2	-	-	TRBJ2-4	TGTGCCAGCAGCTTAGGTCAGGGAAACATTCAGTACTTC	CASSLGQGNIQYF
TRBV28	many	-	TRBJ2-1	TGTGCCAGCACAGAGAAAACGTACTCACTTGAGCAGTTCTTC	CASTEKTYSLEQFF
TRBV2	-	-	TRBJ1-2	TGTGCCAGCAGTGACTATGGCTACACCTTC	CASSDYGYTF
TRBV7-2	many	-	TRBJ2-7	TGTGCCAGCAGCTTAGCGGACGCGGGCGAGCAGTACTTC	CASSLADAGEQYF
TRBV20-1	-	TRBD1	TRBJ1-6	TGCAGAGATAAGGGACAGAGCTCCTATAATTCACCCCTCCACTTT	CRDKGQSSYNSPLHF
TRBV10-3	-	TRBD1	TRBJ1-6	TGTGCCATCAGTGAGACTCCAGGGGGCCCTCGGAGTTCACCTCTCCACTTT	CAISETPGGPRSSPLHF
TRBV28	once	-	TRBJ2-3	TGTGCCAGCAGTTTCATCACGGGGGGCCGGAAAGATACGCAGTATTTT	CASSFITGGRKDTQYF
TRBV28	-	-	TRBJ2-7	TGTGCCAGCAGCCTTACCGACAGCTACGAGCAGTACTTC	CASSLTDSYEQYF
TRBV3-1	-	TRBD2	TRBJ2-5	TGTGCCAGCAGCCAAGATTCAAGCGGGGGGCAAGAGACCCAGTACTTC	CASSQDSSGGQETQYF
TRBV7-9	-	-	TRBJ1-4	TGTGCCAGCAGCTTAGATCCGGGAACTAATGAAAAACTGTTTTTT	CASSLDPGTNEKLFF
TRBV2	-	-	TRBJ2-7	TGTGCCAGCAGTGTCGTCAAAGGGGCTAGTGGCTACGAGCAGTACTTC	CASSVVKGASGYEQYF
TRBV28	many	-	TRBJ1-1	TGTGCCAGCAGTCCATCGGGATTCTGGGGGATTAACACTGAAGCTTTCTTT	CASSPSGFWGINTEAFF
TRBV7-9	few	-	TRBJ1-2	TGTGCCAGCAGCCCCGGGAGGGGCCCCCTCTATGGCTACACCTTC	CASSPGRGPLYGYTF